The rows below give T cell receptor beta chains drawn from one sample of a study of cytomegalovirus exposure and HLA in healthy donors. Profiled with immunoSEQ multiplex PCR; TCRdb holds only in-frame clones, not every one. The sample holds about 200,000 clones, 65% to 90% seen once. Sequences were obtained from PBMCs. Every receptor here comes from a girl between 5 and 17 years old in good health and CMV-seronegative. CDR3s include the opening cysteine and the closing phenylalanine or tryptophan. The D gene is left open where the match is weak. Rows give clone size only sometimes, using once, few, many, or a class for an expanded clone.

v_gene: TRBV19
d_gene: TRBD2
len: 16
j_gene: TRBJ2-1
abundance: .
CDR3aa: CASSIGLAGALNEQFF
CDR3nt: TGTGCCAGTAGTATAGGGCTAGCGGGAGCGTTGAATGAGCAGTTCTTC

v_gene: TRBV10-3
d_gene: .
len: 16
j_gene: TRBJ1-1
abundance: .
CDR3aa: CAISGGAASLNTEAFF
CDR3nt: TGTGCCATCAGTGGTGGAGCAGCCAGTTTAAACACTGAAGCTTTCTTT

v_gene: TRBV7-6
d_gene: .
len: 16
j_gene: TRBJ1-5
abundance: .
CDR3aa: CASSPASDRSHQPQHF
CDR3nt: TGTGCCAGCAGCCCCGCCTCGGACAGAAGCCATCAGCCCCAGCATTTT

v_gene: TRBV6-4
d_gene: .
len: 14
j_gene: TRBJ2-1
abundance: .
CDR3aa: CASSDNLDSNEQFF
CDR3nt: TGTGCCAGCAGTGACAATTTGGACTCCAATGAGCAGTTCTTC

v_gene: TRBV7-8
d_gene: .
len: 12
j_gene: TRBJ1-2
abundance: .
CDR3aa: CASSLALRGYTF
CDR3nt: TGTGCCAGCAGCTTAGCGCTTCGGGGCTACACCTTC

v_gene: TRBV14
d_gene: .
len: 13
j_gene: TRBJ2-3
abundance: .
CDR3aa: CASSQPVPDTQYF
CDR3nt: TGTGCCAGCAGCCAACCCGTCCCAGATACGCAGTATTTT

v_gene: TRBV25-1
d_gene: .
len: 12
j_gene: TRBJ2-7
abundance: .
CDR3aa: CASSELKGKQYF
CDR3nt: TGTGCCAGCAGTGAACTTAAGGGGAAGCAGTACTTC

v_gene: TRBV27
d_gene: TRBD1
len: 14
j_gene: TRBJ2-1
abundance: .
CDR3aa: CASRTGGSYNEQFF
CDR3nt: TGTGCCAGCAGGACAGGGGGCTCCTACAATGAGCAGTTCTTC

v_gene: TRBV28
d_gene: .
len: 14
j_gene: TRBJ1-1
abundance: .
CDR3aa: CASRPGTPNTEAFF
CDR3nt: TGTGCCAGCAGACCCGGGACACCGAACACTGAAGCTTTCTTT

v_gene: TRBV7-2
d_gene: .
len: 13
j_gene: TRBJ1-1
abundance: .
CDR3aa: CASSFGARTEAFF
CDR3nt: TGTGCCAGCAGCTTTGGGGCGCGGACTGAAGCTTTCTTT

v_gene: TRBV28
d_gene: .
len: 17
j_gene: TRBJ2-2
abundance: .
CDR3aa: CASGRVSVGKNTGELFF
CDR3nt: TGTGCCAGCGGGCGGGTGTCAGTCGGAAAGAACACCGGGGAGCTGTTTTTT

v_gene: TRBV18
d_gene: .
len: 17
j_gene: TRBJ1-1
abundance: .
CDR3aa: CASSPGRGGFMNTEAFF
CDR3nt: TGTGCCAGCTCACCGGGAAGGGGGGGCTTCATGAACACTGAAGCTTTCTTT

v_gene: TRBV18
d_gene: TRBD1
len: 17
j_gene: TRBJ1-5
abundance: .
CDR3aa: CASSPNAGTGGGQPQHF
CDR3nt: TGTGCCAGCTCACCAAACGCCGGGACAGGGGGCGGTCAGCCCCAGCATTTT

v_gene: TRBV7-9
d_gene: TRBD1
len: 16
j_gene: TRBJ1-4
abundance: .
CDR3aa: CSSELFRGATNEKLFF
CDR3nt: TGTTCCAGCGAGTTATTCAGGGGGGCAACTAATGAAAAACTGTTTTTT

v_gene: TRBV27
d_gene: .
len: 16
j_gene: TRBJ1-5
abundance: .
CDR3aa: CASSSRRGYGNQPQHF
CDR3nt: TGTGCCAGCAGCAGTCGTAGGGGTTATGGCAATCAGCCCCAGCATTTT

v_gene: TRBV30
d_gene: .
len: 14
j_gene: TRBJ2-1
abundance: .
CDR3aa: CAWTGALPYNEQFF
CDR3nt: TGTGCCTGGACAGGGGCCCTGCCCTACAATGAGCAGTTCTTC

v_gene: TRBV5-1
d_gene: TRBD2
len: 16
j_gene: TRBJ2-1
abundance: .
CDR3aa: CASSFLILAGNDEQFF
CDR3nt: TGCGCCAGCAGCTTCTTAATACTAGCGGGGAACGATGAGCAGTTCTTC

v_gene: TRBV28
d_gene: .
len: 14
j_gene: TRBJ1-4
abundance: .
CDR3aa: CASSWGGVNEKLFF
CDR3nt: TGTGCCAGCAGTTGGGGAGGGGTAAATGAAAAACTGTTTTTT

v_gene: TRBV5-4
d_gene: TRBD2
len: 16
j_gene: TRBJ2-3
abundance: few
CDR3aa: CASSVTLGLAADTQYF
CDR3nt: TGTGCCAGCAGCGTAACCCTAGGACTAGCGGCAGATACGCAGTATTTT

v_gene: TRBV29-1
d_gene: .
len: 12
j_gene: TRBJ1-2
abundance: .
CDR3aa: CSVAGLDYGYTF
CDR3nt: TGCAGCGTTGCAGGGTTGGACTATGGCTACACCTTC

v_gene: TRBV28
d_gene: TRBD1
len: 13
j_gene: TRBJ1-1
abundance: .
CDR3aa: CASNPDRVRFAFF
CDR3nt: TGTGCCAGCAACCCGGACAGGGTTCGGTTCGCTTTCTTT

v_gene: TRBV9
d_gene: .
len: 14
j_gene: TRBJ2-2
abundance: .
CDR3aa: CASSVYSGVGELFF
CDR3nt: TGTGCCAGCAGCGTATATTCAGGCGTTGGGGAGCTGTTTTTT

v_gene: TRBV25-1
d_gene: .
len: 13
j_gene: TRBJ1-2
abundance: .
CDR3aa: CASSMISNYGYTF
CDR3nt: TGTGCCAGCAGTATGATCAGTAACTATGGCTACACCTTC

v_gene: TRBV4-1
d_gene: TRBD2
len: 13
j_gene: TRBJ2-1
abundance: .
CDR3aa: CASGLAGNNEQFF
CDR3nt: TGCGCCAGCGGACTAGCGGGAAACAATGAGCAGTTCTTC

v_gene: TRBV12-5
d_gene: .
len: 11
j_gene: TRBJ2-3
abundance: .
CDR3aa: CASGTADTQYF
CDR3nt: TGTGCTAGTGGTACAGCAGATACGCAGTATTTT

v_gene: TRBV7-8
d_gene: .
len: 15
j_gene: TRBJ1-1
abundance: .
CDR3aa: CASSPTGTQNTEAFF
CDR3nt: TGTGCCAGCAGCCCAACCGGGACACAAAACACTGAAGCTTTCTTT

v_gene: TRBV7-9
d_gene: TRBD2
len: 16
j_gene: TRBJ2-1
abundance: .
CDR3aa: CASSAGREGLWDEQFF
CDR3nt: TGTGCCAGCAGCGCAGGGAGGGAGGGCCTCTGGGATGAGCAGTTCTTC